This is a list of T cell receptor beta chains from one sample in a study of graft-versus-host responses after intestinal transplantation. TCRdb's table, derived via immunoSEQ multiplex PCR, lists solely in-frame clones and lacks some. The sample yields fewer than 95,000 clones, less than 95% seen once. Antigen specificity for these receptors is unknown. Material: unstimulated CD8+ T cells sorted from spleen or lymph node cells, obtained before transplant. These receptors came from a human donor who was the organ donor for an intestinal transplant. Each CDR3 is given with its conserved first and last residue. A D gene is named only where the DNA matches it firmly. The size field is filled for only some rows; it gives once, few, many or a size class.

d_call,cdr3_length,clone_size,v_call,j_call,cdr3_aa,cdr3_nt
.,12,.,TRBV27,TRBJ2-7,CASSPQGYEQYF,TGTGCCAGCAGTCCACAGGGATACGAGCAGTACTTC
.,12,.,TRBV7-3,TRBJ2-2,CASSRGAGELFF,TGTGCCAGCAGTCGCGGGGCCGGGGAGCTGTTTTTT
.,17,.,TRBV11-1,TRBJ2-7,CASSHGPGQAGSYEQYF,TGTGCCAGCAGCCACGGGCCAGGACAAGCCGGGTCCTACGAGCAGTACTTC
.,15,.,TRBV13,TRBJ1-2,CASSLGVTGNYGYTF,TGTGCCAGCAGCTTAGGAGTAACAGGGAACTATGGCTACACCTTC
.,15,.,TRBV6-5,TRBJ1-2,CASSYTPGMGYGYTF,TGTGCCAGCAGTTACACCCCGGGGATGGGCTATGGCTACACCTTC
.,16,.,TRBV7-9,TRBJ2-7,CASSGAEGLAGYEQYF,TGTGCCAGCAGCGGGGCGGAGGGCTTAGCCGGGTACGAGCAGTACTTC
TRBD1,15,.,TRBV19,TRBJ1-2,CASSESGTGVGGYTF,TGTGCCAGTAGTGAGTCCGGGACAGGGGTCGGTGGCTACACCTTC
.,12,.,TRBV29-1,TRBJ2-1,CSVDSSYNEQFF,TGCAGCGTAGACAGCTCCTACAATGAGCAGTTCTTC
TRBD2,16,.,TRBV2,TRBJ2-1,CASFSSGVSSYNEQFF,TGTGCCAGCTTCTCTAGCGGGGTAAGCTCCTACAATGAGCAGTTCTTC
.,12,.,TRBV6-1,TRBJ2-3,CASRDITDTQYF,TGTGCCAGCAGAGACATCACAGATACGCAGTATTTT
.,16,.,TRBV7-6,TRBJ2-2,CASSPLTYRVTGELFF,TGTGCCAGCAGCCCGCTGACTTACAGGGTCACCGGGGAGCTGTTTTTT
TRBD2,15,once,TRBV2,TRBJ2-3,CASSEARGGVDTQYF,TGTGCCAGCAGTGAAGCACGGGGGGGCGTAGATACGCAGTATTTT
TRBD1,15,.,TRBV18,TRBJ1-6,CASSPPGTGNSPLHF,TGTGCCAGCTCACCCCCCGGGACAGGGAATTCACCCCTCCACTTT
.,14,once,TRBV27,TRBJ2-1,CASSLPTGLNEQFF,TGTGCCAGCAGTTTGCCTACAGGGTTGAATGAGCAGTTCTTC
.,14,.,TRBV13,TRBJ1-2,CASRDRTGTYGYTF,TGTGCCAGCAGGGATAGAACGGGAACCTATGGCTACACCTTC
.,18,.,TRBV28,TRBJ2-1,CASSPTRDTSDYYNEQFF,TGTGCCAGCAGTCCTACCCGGGACACCTCAGATTACTACAATGAGCAGTTCTTC
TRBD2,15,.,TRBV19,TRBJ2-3,CASSPSGGAGDTQYF,TGTGCCAGTAGTCCTAGCGGGGGGGCGGGAGATACGCAGTATTTT
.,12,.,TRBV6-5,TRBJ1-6,CASGPEYSPLHF,TGTGCCAGCGGCCCCGAATATTCACCCCTCCACTTT
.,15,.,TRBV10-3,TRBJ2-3,CAIDRVGGGLDTQYF,TGTGCCATCGATAGAGTTGGAGGGGGCCTAGATACGCAGTATTTT
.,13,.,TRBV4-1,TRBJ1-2,CASSQAAGYGYTF,TGCGCCAGCAGCCAAGCTGCAGGTTATGGCTACACCTTC
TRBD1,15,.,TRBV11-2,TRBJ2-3,CASSSRGGRADTQYF,TGTGCCAGCAGCTCGAGAGGGGGCCGGGCAGATACGCAGTATTTT
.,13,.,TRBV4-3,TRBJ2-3,CASSQARTDTQYF,TGCGCCAGCAGCCAAGCCCGGACAGATACGCAGTATTTT
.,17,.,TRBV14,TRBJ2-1,CASSLRQGLPLYNEQFF,TGTGCCAGCAGCTTACGACAAGGCCTCCCTCTCTACAATGAGCAGTTCTTC
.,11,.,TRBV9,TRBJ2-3,CAGSGQDTQYF,TGTGCCGGCAGCGGTCAAGATACGCAGTATTTT
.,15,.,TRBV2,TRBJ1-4,CASSELASLQEKLFF,TGTGCCAGCAGTGAATTGGCATCATTACAGGAAAAACTGTTTTTT
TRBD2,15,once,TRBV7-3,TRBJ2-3,CASSSSGGSTDTQYF,TGTGCCAGCAGCTCCAGCGGGGGTAGCACAGATACGCAGTATTTT
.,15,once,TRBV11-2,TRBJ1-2,CASRRGPGEDYGYTF,TGTGCCAGCAGACGAGGCCCGGGAGAGGACTATGGCTACACCTTC
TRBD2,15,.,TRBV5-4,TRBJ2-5,CASSGLAGNQETQYF,TGTGCCAGCAGTGGACTAGCGGGGAACCAAGAGACCCAGTACTTC
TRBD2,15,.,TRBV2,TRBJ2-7,CASRHGTSGSYEQYF,TGTGCCAGCAGACACGGGACTAGCGGATCCTACGAGCAGTACTTC
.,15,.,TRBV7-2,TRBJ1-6,CASSPLDTLNSPLHF,TGTGCCAGCAGCCCACTGGACACCCTTAATTCACCCCTCCACTTT
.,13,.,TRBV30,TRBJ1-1,CAWSISGNTEAFF,TGTGCCTGGAGTATTTCCGGGAACACTGAAGCTTTCTTT
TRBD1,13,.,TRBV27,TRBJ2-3,CASSDRGPNTQYF,TGTGCCAGCAGCGACAGGGGGCCGAATACGCAGTATTTT
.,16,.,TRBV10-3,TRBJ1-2,CAISEWGGPYGYGYTF,TGTGCCATCAGTGAGTGGGGGGGACCCTACGGCTATGGCTACACCTTC
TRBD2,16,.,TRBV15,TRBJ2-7,CATSMYLAGKTYEQYF,TGTGCCACCAGCATGTACCTAGCGGGGAAGACCTACGAGCAGTACTTC
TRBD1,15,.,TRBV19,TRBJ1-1,CASSIAEGALTEAFF,TGTGCCAGTAGTATAGCGGAGGGGGCTCTCACTGAAGCTTTCTTT
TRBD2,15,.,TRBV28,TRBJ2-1,CASRRGASGGLEQFF,TGTGCCAGCAGAAGGGGGGCTAGCGGGGGACTTGAGCAGTTCTTC
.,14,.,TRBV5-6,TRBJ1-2,CASSLGGGANGYTF,TGTGCCAGCAGCTTGGGGGGGGGCGCCAATGGCTACACCTTC
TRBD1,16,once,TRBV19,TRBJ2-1,CASSTPGQGAYNEQFF,TGTGCCAGTAGTACCCCGGGACAGGGCGCCTACAATGAGCAGTTCTTC
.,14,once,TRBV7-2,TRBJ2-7,CASSSGIRPYEQYF,TGTGCCAGCAGCTCGGGGATAAGACCCTACGAGCAGTACTTC
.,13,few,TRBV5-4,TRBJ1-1,CASSLDSRTEAFF,TGTGCCAGCAGCTTGGACTCCCGGACTGAAGCTTTCTTT
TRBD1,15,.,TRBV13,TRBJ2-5,CASSTKVGGGETQYF,TGTGCCAGCAGCACTAAAGTAGGGGGCGGGGAGACCCAGTACTTC
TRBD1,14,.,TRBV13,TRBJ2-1,CASSLRGRDNEQFF,TGTGCCAGCAGCTTGAGGGGGCGAGACAATGAGCAGTTCTTC
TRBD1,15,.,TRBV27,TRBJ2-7,CASSLSGTGSYEQYF,TGTGCCAGCAGTTTATCCGGGACAGGCTCCTACGAGCAGTACTTC
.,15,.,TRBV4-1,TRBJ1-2,CASSQERSGVYGYTF,TGCGCCAGCAGCCAAGAGCGATCAGGGGTTTATGGCTACACCTTC
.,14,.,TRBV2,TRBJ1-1,CATSQGRGDTEAFF,TGTGCCACATCTCAGGGGCGTGGGGACACTGAAGCTTTCTTT
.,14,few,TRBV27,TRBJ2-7,CASSLAGATYEQYF,TGTGCCAGCAGTTTAGCGGGGGCCACCTACGAGCAGTACTTC
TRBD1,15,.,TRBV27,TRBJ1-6,CASSLRLQGDSPLHF,TGTGCCAGCAGTTTAAGGCTACAGGGGGACTCACCCCTCCACTTT
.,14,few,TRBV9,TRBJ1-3,CASSGRGPGNTIYF,TGTGCCAGCAGCGGCAGGGGCCCCGGAAACACCATATATTTT
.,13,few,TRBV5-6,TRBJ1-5,CASSLDRAQPQHF,TGTGCCAGCAGCTTGGACAGGGCTCAGCCCCAGCATTTT
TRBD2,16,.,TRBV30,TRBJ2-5,CAWMTSGENSQETQYF,TGTGCCTGGATGACTAGCGGGGAGAACTCTCAAGAGACCCAGTACTTC
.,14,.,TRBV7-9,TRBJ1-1,CASSSDGGFTEAFF,TGTGCCAGCAGCTCGGACGGGGGGTTCACTGAAGCTTTCTTT
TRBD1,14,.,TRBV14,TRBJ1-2,CASSQGQGGYGYTF,TGTGCCAGCAGCCAAGGACAGGGTGGCTATGGCTACACCTTC
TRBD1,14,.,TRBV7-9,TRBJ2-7,CASSPPDRGYEQYF,TGTGCCAGCAGCCCTCCGGACAGGGGCTACGAGCAGTACTTC
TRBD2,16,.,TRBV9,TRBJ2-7,CASSPSQGGTGYEQYF,TGTGCCAGCAGCCCCTCTCAGGGAGGGACCGGCTACGAGCAGTACTTC
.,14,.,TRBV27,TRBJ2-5,CASIGGAGQETQYF,TGTGCCAGCATCGGGGGAGCGGGTCAAGAGACCCAGTACTTC
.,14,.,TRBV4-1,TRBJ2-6,CASSPSFGANVLTF,TGCGCCAGCAGCCCCTCGTTTGGGGCCAACGTCCTGACTTTC
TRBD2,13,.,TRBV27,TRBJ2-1,CASRAGVLNEQFF,TGTGCCAGCAGAGCGGGGGTTCTCAATGAGCAGTTCTTC
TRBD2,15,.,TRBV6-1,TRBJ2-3,CASSPPAGGTDTQYF,TGTGCCAGCAGTCCCCCAGCGGGGGGGACAGATACGCAGTATTTT
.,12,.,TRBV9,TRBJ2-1,CASSGLDHEQFF,TGTGCCAGCAGCGGGCTAGACCATGAGCAGTTCTTC
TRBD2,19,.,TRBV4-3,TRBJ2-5,CASSQDGGTSGKMGETQYF,TGCGCCAGCAGCCAAGATGGGGGGACTAGCGGGAAGATGGGGGAGACCCAGTACTTC